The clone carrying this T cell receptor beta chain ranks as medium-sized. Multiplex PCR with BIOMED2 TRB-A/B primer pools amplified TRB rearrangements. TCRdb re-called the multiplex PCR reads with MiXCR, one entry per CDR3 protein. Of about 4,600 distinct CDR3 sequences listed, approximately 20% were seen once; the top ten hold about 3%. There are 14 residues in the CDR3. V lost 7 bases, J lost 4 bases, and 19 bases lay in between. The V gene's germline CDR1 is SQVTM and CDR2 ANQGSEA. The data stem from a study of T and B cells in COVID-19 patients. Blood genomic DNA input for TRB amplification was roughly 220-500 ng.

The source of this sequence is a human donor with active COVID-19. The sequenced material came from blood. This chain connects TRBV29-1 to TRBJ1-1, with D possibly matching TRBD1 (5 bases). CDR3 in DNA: TGCAGCGCCCTCCAGGGTGGCGTGGGCACTGAAGCTTTCTTT. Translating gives CSALQGGVGTEAFF.